A selection of T cell receptor beta chains follows, all from one sample in a study of blood T cell repertoires in COVID-19. The method was immunoSEQ multiplex PCR; TCRdb's version includes in-frame clones alone and lacks a portion of them. This table has under 200,000 clones, around 82% appearing once. The sample was peripheral blood. Receptors originate from a man aged 18 to 29 with active or convalescent COVID-19. CDR3s include the opening cysteine and the closing phenylalanine or tryptophan. The order of the fields is CDR3 protein, CDR3 DNA, J gene, D gene, V gene, clone size. The D gene is left open where the match is weak. Only some rows state a clone size, as once, few, many or a class for expanded clones.

CASSLVGQPQETQYF,TGCGCCAGCAGCTTGGTAGGACAGCCTCAAGAGACCCAGTACTTC,TRBJ2-5,-,TRBV5-1,-
CASSPQTGPGNTIYF,TGCGCCAGCAGCCCCCAGACAGGCCCTGGAAACACCATATATTTT,TRBJ1-3,-,TRBV5-1,-
CAWRTSGRTHEQYF,TGTGCCTGGAGGACTAGCGGGAGGACCCACGAGCAGTACTTC,TRBJ2-7,TRBD2,TRBV30,-
CASSALHSSNTEAFF,TGTGCCAGCAGCGCACTCCACAGTTCGAACACTGAAGCTTTCTTT,TRBJ1-1,-,TRBV5-5,-
CASSQDPGSYEQYF,TGCGCCAGCAGCCAAGATCCAGGGTCCTACGAGCAGTACTTC,TRBJ2-7,-,TRBV4-1,-
CASSLRGQPSYNSPLHF,TGTGCCAGCAGCTTACGTGGACAGCCCTCCTATAATTCACCCCTCCACTTT,TRBJ1-6,-,TRBV7-9,-
CSVVIAGGTTQYF,TGCAGCGTGGTTATAGCGGGGGGGACTACGCAGTATTTT,TRBJ2-3,TRBD2,TRBV29-1,-
CASSEGEGMGHYEQYF,TGTGCCAGCAGTGAAGGGGAGGGAATGGGCCACTACGAGCAGTACTTC,TRBJ2-7,TRBD2,TRBV6-1,-
CASTKGDGTDTQYF,TGTGCCAGCACCAAGGGGGACGGCACAGATACGCAGTATTTT,TRBJ2-3,-,TRBV6-5,-
CASSLEGGRGYTF,TGTGCCAGCAGCTTGGAAGGGGGTCGTGGCTACACCTTC,TRBJ1-2,-,TRBV5-6,-
CASRPLRLAGETQYF,TGTGCCAGCAGGCCTTTGCGACTAGCTGGGGAGACCCAGTACTTC,TRBJ2-5,TRBD2,TRBV11-2,-
CSATRGGNTEAFF,TGCAGCGCCACACGGGGTGGGAACACTGAAGCTTTCTTT,TRBJ1-1,-,TRBV29-1,-
CASISTGVPGGYTF,TGTGCCAGCATATCCACAGGGGTTCCGGGTGGCTACACCTTC,TRBJ1-2,TRBD1,TRBV6-5,-
CASSEHGGSENEQFF,TGTGCCAGCAGTGAACACGGGGGGAGCGAGAATGAGCAGTTCTTC,TRBJ2-1,TRBD2,TRBV6-4,few
CASSPGASGSLGRNEQFF,TGTGCCAGCAGCCCAGGGGCTAGCGGGAGTTTAGGGAGGAATGAGCAGTTCTTC,TRBJ2-1,TRBD2,TRBV5-4,few
CASSLAGTSGRKDEQFF,TGCGCCAGCAGCTTGGCGGGGACTAGCGGGAGAAAGGATGAGCAGTTCTTC,TRBJ2-1,TRBD2,TRBV5-1,-
CASSPRTSGSTDTQYF,TGTGCCAGCAGCCCAAGGACTAGCGGGAGTACAGATACGCAGTATTTT,TRBJ2-3,TRBD2,TRBV7-6,-
CASSQSGRDRVRGNQPQHF,TGCGCCAGCAGTCAATCAGGCCGGGACAGGGTTCGGGGCAATCAGCCCCAGCATTTT,TRBJ1-5,TRBD1,TRBV23-1,-
CASSTTGIDTEAFF,TGTGCCAGTAGTACGACAGGGATCGACACTGAAGCTTTCTTT,TRBJ1-1,TRBD1,TRBV19,many
CATGSGPSSYNEQFF,TGTGCCACCGGCAGCGGGCCTAGCTCCTACAATGAGCAGTTCTTC,TRBJ2-1,-,TRBV24-1,-
CSTRTANTEAFF,TGCAGCACACGGACAGCGAACACTGAAGCTTTCTTT,TRBJ1-1,-,TRBV29-1,-
CATSREGRLAGGQETQYF,TGTGCCACCAGCAGAGAAGGGCGACTAGCGGGAGGTCAAGAGACCCAGTACTTC,TRBJ2-5,TRBD2,TRBV15,many
CASSLGGREAETQYF,TGTGCCAGCAGCCTAGGGGGGCGGGAGGCAGAGACCCAGTACTTC,TRBJ2-5,TRBD2,TRBV7-3,-
CASSQGGVGVNEQYF,TGTGCCAGCAGCCAAGGAGGAGTAGGGGTAAACGAGCAGTACTTC,TRBJ2-7,-,TRBV3-1/TRBV3-2,-
CASRDRDRDGYTF,TGTGCCAGCAGAGACCGGGACAGGGATGGCTACACCTTC,TRBJ1-2,TRBD1,TRBV6-6,-
CASSPSLASLSGELFF,TGCGCCAGCAGTCCCTCACTAGCGTCGCTGTCCGGGGAGCTGTTTTTT,TRBJ2-2,TRBD2,TRBV5-1,-
CASSPGQRATNEKLFF,TGTGCCAGCTCCCCTGGACAGAGAGCAACTAATGAAAAACTGTTTTTT,TRBJ1-4,-,TRBV18,-
CASRQGAYQPQHF,TGTGCCAGCAGGCAGGGGGCTTATCAGCCCCAGCATTTT,TRBJ1-5,TRBD1,TRBV28,-
CASSPGQGATGELFF,TGCGCCAGCAGCCCGGGACAGGGGGCAACCGGGGAGCTGTTTTTT,TRBJ2-2,TRBD1,TRBV5-1,-
CASSPDRDRDTYEQYF,TGCGCCAGCAGCCCCGACCGGGACAGGGACACCTACGAGCAGTACTTC,TRBJ2-7,TRBD1,TRBV4-3,once
CSVVASLNNEQFF,TGCAGCGTTGTCGCTAGTTTGAACAATGAGCAGTTCTTC,TRBJ2-1,-,TRBV29-1,-
CASRGLAGAGELFF,TGTGCCAGCAGAGGACTAGCGGGAGCCGGGGAGCTGTTTTTT,TRBJ2-2,TRBD2,TRBV2,-
CATSFPGQGRNQPQHF,TGTGCCACCAGCTTCCCGGGACAGGGGCGGAATCAGCCCCAGCATTTT,TRBJ1-5,TRBD1,TRBV19,-
CASSESRGETQYF,TGTGCCAGCAGTGAGAGCAGGGGTGAGACCCAGTACTTC,TRBJ2-5,-,TRBV6-4,-
CASSEGSSANYGYTF,TGTGCCAGCAGTGAAGGTAGCAGTGCTAACTATGGCTACACCTTC,TRBJ1-2,-,TRBV6-1,-
CASRRQGGTEAFF,TGTGCCAGCAGGCGACAGGGAGGCACTGAAGCTTTCTTT,TRBJ1-1,TRBD1,TRBV7-9,-
CASSTTRTGKVSNQPQHF,TGTGCCAGTAGTACGACACGGACAGGGAAGGTCAGCAATCAGCCCCAGCATTTT,TRBJ1-5,TRBD1,TRBV19,-
CASRSNRGASTEAFF,TGTGCCAGCAGGTCTAACAGGGGGGCAAGTACTGAAGCTTTCTTT,TRBJ1-1,TRBD1,TRBV6-5,-
CASSFLDRAGNTIYF,TGTGCCAGCAGCTTTTTGGACAGGGCTGGAAACACCATATATTTT,TRBJ1-3,TRBD1,TRBV5-6,-
CASRGGGLMNTEAFF,TGTGCCAGCAGGGGGGGTGGGCTTATGAACACTGAAGCTTTCTTT,TRBJ1-1,-,TRBV6-5,-
CASSPGQVSEKLFF,TGCGCCAGCAGCCCGGGACAGGTGTCTGAAAAACTGTTTTTT,TRBJ1-4,TRBD1,TRBV5-1,-
CASRHSTGLVYGYTF,TGTGCCAGTAGGCACTCGACAGGGTTGGTCTATGGCTACACCTTC,TRBJ1-2,TRBD1,TRBV19,-
CASSKFWGTLYGYTF,TGTGCCAGCAGCAAATTTTGGGGGACTCTCTATGGCTACACCTTC,TRBJ1-2,-,TRBV21-1,-
CASSLRLPLSGELFF,TGTGCCAGCAGCTTAAGACTTCCCCTATCCGGGGAGCTGTTTTTT,TRBJ2-2,-,TRBV7-6,-
CASSWTSGDTDTQYF,TGTGCCAGCAGTTGGACTAGCGGGGACACAGATACGCAGTATTTT,TRBJ2-3,TRBD2,TRBV2,-
CASSGGGAQFF,TGCGCCAGCAGCGGGGGAGGTGCGCAGTTCTTC,TRBJ2-1,-,TRBV10-1,-
CASSLKAGLVGTQYF,TGTGCCAGCAGCTTAAAAGCGGGCCTTGTCGGGACCCAGTACTTC,TRBJ2-5,-,TRBV7-2,-
CASSNWGGYTEAFF,TGCGCCAGCAGCAACTGGGGGGGGTACACTGAAGCTTTCTTT,TRBJ1-1,-,TRBV4-1,-
CASSKGTSGSTDTQYF,TGTGCCAGTAGCAAGGGGACTAGCGGGAGCACAGATACGCAGTATTTT,TRBJ2-3,TRBD2,TRBV19,once
CASSKRADATNEKLFF,TGTGCCAGTAGTAAGAGGGCAGATGCAACTAATGAAAAACTGTTTTTT,TRBJ1-4,-,TRBV19,once
CASSSDTGQLVSGNTIYF,TGTGCCAGCAGCTCCGATACGGGACAGCTAGTCTCTGGAAACACCATATATTTT,TRBJ1-3,TRBD1,TRBV7-2,-
CASSLGTNSYNEQFF,TGTGCCAGCAGCTTAGGGACAAATTCCTACAATGAGCAGTTCTTC,TRBJ2-1,-,TRBV11-3,-
CTSSQRLTGTYNTEAFF,TGCACCAGCAGCCAACGCCTAACCGGGACATATAACACTGAAGCTTTCTTT,TRBJ1-1,-,TRBV1,-
CASSILTSGLPYEQYF,TGTGCCAGCAGTATACTGACTAGCGGCCTCCCCTACGAGCAGTACTTC,TRBJ2-7,TRBD2,TRBV27,-
CASSGDPGMNTEAFF,TGTGCCAGCAGCGGAGACCCAGGGATGAACACTGAAGCTTTCTTT,TRBJ1-1,-,TRBV9,-
CASSLGQGINEKLFF,TGTGCCAGCAGCTTAGGACAGGGGATAAATGAAAAACTGTTTTTT,TRBJ1-4,TRBD1,TRBV11-2,-
CASSKDLSEPGNTIYF,TGTGCCAGCAGCAAAGACCTCTCGGAGCCCGGAAACACCATATATTTT,TRBJ1-3,-,TRBV21-1,-